A single sample is the source of the 7 T cell receptor beta chains below, sequenced in a study of blood T cell repertoires in COVID-19. The method was immunoSEQ multiplex PCR; TCRdb's version includes in-frame clones alone and lacks a portion of them. In the table there are about 52,000 clones, roughly 91% of which are singletons. Material: peripheral blood. Receptors originate from a human donor in a cohort sampled during active COVID-19.

This chain joins TRBV20-1 and TRBJ2-7; 12 bases are shared with TRBD2. The germline gives CDR1 DFQATT, CDR2 SNEGSKA (reference sequence). The trim removed 3 bases at V and 3 bases at J, leaving 9 bases unmatched. This CDR3 has 16 residues. CDR3 protein: CSASPTSGRRGYEQYF. In DNA, the CDR3 is TGCAGTGCTAGTCCAACTAGCGGGAGGAGGGGCTACGAGCAGTACTTC.

The chain links TRBV11-2 to TRBJ2-1; 11 nucleotides align to TRBD1. Trimming removed 6 bases from V and 0 bases from J; junction bases left unmatched: 13. The CDR3 is 19 amino acids. The germline gives CDR1 SGHAT, CDR2 FQNNGV. The CDR3 protein is CASRSGTGGPGSSYNEQFF. CDR3 DNA: TGTGCCAGCAGGTCCGGGACAGGGGGTCCCGGGAGCTCCTACAATGAGCAGTTCTTC.

Only one count was recorded for this clone. The chain uses TRBV3-1 (or the pseudogene TRBV3-2) and TRBJ2-2; 7 nucleotides line up with TRBD1. Per the germline V gene, CDR1 is LGHDT and CDR2 is YNNKEL (reference sequence). This CDR3 contains 13 residues. After removal of 7 bases from V and 1 base from J, the junction contained 0 bases not matched to a gene. In DNA, the CDR3 is TGTGCCAGCAACAGGGGGAACACCGGGGAGCTGTTTTTT. Protein sequence: CASNRGNTGELFF.

With respect to this clone: One end of the junction is discordant with germline, which a read error may explain. This chain joins TRBV5-6 and TRBJ2-7, with TRBD1 identical over 10 bases. CDR1 SGHDT and CDR2 YYEEEE come from the germline V gene. The CDR3 has 14 amino acids. CDR3 DNA sequence: TGTGCCAGCAGCACCGGGACAGGGGTATACGGGCAGTACTTC. Translation gives CASSTGTGVYGQYF.

V and J are TRBV29-1 and TRBJ2-7; D remains ambiguous. CDR3 length: 11 amino acids. Looked up from germline, CDR1 is SQVTM and CDR2 is ANQGSEA. The V and J ends lost 6 bases and 3 bases respectively, with 9 bases between them. The CDR3 loop is CSVQSRYEQYF. The DNA for the CDR3 is TGCAGCGTACAGTCCCGCTACGAGCAGTACTTC.

This chain connects TRBV27 to TRBJ1-1, with D unresolved. Germline V gene sequence: CDR1 MNHEY, CDR2 SMNVEV (reference sequence). Deletions cut 5 bases from V and 5 bases from J, with 12 bases between. This CDR3 comprises 13 residues. CDR3 amino acids: CASSHGPGTEAFF. CDR3 sequence (DNA): TGTGCCAGCAGTCACGGGCCGGGGACTGAAGCTTTCTTT.

The rearrangement uses TRBV27 and TRBJ2-7; 10 bases agree with TRBD2. CDR1 MNHEY and CDR2 SMNVEV come from the germline V gene (reference sequence). The CDR3 is 14 amino acids. Germline trimming cut 7 bases from V and 12 bases from J; bases unmatched to any gene: 15. The CDR3 region has the DNA TGTGCCAGCACCGAAGGACTAGCGGCCGGAGCCCTGTACTTC. As protein: CASTEGLAAGALYF.